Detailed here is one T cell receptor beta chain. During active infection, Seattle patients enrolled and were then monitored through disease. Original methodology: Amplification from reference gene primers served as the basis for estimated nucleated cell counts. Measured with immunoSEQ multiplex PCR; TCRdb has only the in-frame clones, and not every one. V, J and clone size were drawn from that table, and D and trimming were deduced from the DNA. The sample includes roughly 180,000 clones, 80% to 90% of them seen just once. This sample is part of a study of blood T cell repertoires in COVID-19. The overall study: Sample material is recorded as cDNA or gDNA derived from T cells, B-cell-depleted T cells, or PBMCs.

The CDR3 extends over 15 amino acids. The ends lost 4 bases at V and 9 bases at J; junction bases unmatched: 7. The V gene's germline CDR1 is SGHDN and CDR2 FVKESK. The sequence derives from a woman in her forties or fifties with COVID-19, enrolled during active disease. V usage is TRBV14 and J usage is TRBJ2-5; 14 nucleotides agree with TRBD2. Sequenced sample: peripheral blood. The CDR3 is CASSPGTSGGRAQYF. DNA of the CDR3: TGTGCCAGCAGCCCCGGGACTAGCGGGGGACGGGCCCAGTACTTC.